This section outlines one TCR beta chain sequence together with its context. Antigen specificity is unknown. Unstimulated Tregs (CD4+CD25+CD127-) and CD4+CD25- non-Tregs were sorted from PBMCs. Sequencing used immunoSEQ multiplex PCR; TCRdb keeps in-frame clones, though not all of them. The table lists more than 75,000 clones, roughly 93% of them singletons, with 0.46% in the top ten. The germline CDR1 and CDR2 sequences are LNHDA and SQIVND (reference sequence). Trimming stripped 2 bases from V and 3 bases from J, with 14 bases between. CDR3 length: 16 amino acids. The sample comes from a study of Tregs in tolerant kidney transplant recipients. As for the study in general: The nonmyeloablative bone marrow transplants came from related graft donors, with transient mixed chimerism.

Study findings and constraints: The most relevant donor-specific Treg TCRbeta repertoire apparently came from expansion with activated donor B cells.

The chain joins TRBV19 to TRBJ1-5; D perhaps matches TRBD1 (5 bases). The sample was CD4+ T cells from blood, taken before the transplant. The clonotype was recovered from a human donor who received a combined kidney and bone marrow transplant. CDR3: CASSIRQGDYNQPQHF. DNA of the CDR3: TGTGCCAGTAGTATACGACAAGGGGATTACAATCAGCCCCAGCATTTT. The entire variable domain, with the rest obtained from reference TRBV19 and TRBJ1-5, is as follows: DGGITQSPKYLFRKEGQNVTLSCEQNLNHDAMYWYRQDPGQGLRLIYYSQIVNDFQKGDIAEGYSVSREKKESFPLTVTSAQKNPTAFYLCASSIRQGDYNQPQHFGDGTRLSIL.